These 17 T cell receptor beta chains came from one sample sequenced in a study of identical twins. TCRdb reanalysed the 5' RACE reads using MiXCR and keeps one entry per CDR3 protein. The sample has some 710,000 distinct CDR3 sequences, around 6% seen once. Material for sequencing was naive T cells sorted from blood. The origin of the receptors is a man between 18 and 35 years old in good health.

V gene TRBV15 combines with J gene TRBJ1-5; 10 bases fit TRBD1. This CDR3 comprises 13 residues. The V gene end was trimmed by 8 bases and the J gene end by 7 bases; junction bases not matched to a gene: 5. CDR1 LNHNV and CDR2 YYDKDF come from the germline V gene (reference sequence). CDR3 region: CATATGGGQPQHF. In nucleotides, the CDR3 is TGTGCCACCGCGACAGGGGGCGGACAGCCCCAGCATTTT.

This clonotype has a count of ten or more. The rearrangement uses TRBV12-3 or TRBV12-4 and TRBJ1-1; D is possibly TRBD1 (6 bases). The CDR3 extends over 12 amino acids. Trimming removed 8 bases from V and 11 bases from J, with 18 bases in between. The CDR3 reads CASADRPAWAFF. In nucleotides, the CDR3 is TGTGCCAGCGCCGACAGGCCCGCGTGGGCTTTCTTT.

This clonotype has a handful of counts. The gene calls are TRBV7-2 and TRBJ2-1; 8 bases are shared with TRBD2. The J segment lost 9 bases and the V segment lost 0 bases, leaving 13 bases of the junction unmatched. Germline V lookup: CDR1 SGHTA, CDR2 FQGNSA. The CDR3 consists of 17 residues. CDR3 nucleotide sequence: TGTGCCAGCAGCTTAGCGCCCGGGGTAGCGGGGCCCGCTGAGCAGTTCTTC. Residues: CASSLAPGVAGPAEQFF.

This clonotype was counted only a few times. This chain links TRBV27 with TRBJ2-1; TRBD2 is a possible D gene (6 bases). V gave up 9 bases and J gave up 6 bases, with 18 bases separating them. The CDR3 extends over 14 amino acids. Germline lookup yields CDR1 MNHEY and CDR2 SMNVEV (reference sequence). The CDR3 DNA follows: TGTGCCAGTTCCGCCCCCGGACTAAGCAATGAGCAGTTCTTC. This translates into CASSAPGLSNEQFF.

This chain uses TRBV7-6 with TRBJ2-2; 14 nucleotides align to TRBD2. J was trimmed by 3 bases and V by 1 base; bases with no gene match: 7. From germline, CDR1 is SGHVS and CDR2 FNYEAQ. CDR3 size: 19 residues. The CDR3 is CASSLEGTSGSPDTGELFF. In DNA form, the CDR3 reads TGTGCCAGCAGCTTAGAGGGGACTAGCGGGAGTCCCGACACCGGGGAGCTGTTTTTT. Variable domain in full (rest from reference TRBV7-6 and TRBJ2-2): GAGVSQSPRYKVTKRGQDVALRCDPISGHVSLYWYRQALGQGPEFLTYFNYEAQQDKSGLPNDRFSAERPEGSISTLTIQRTEQRDSAMYRCASSLEGTSGSPDTGELFFGEGSRLTVL.

The table lists this clonotype with many counts. The chain uses TRBV20-1 and TRBJ2-1; 8 bases are shared with TRBD2. V lost 3 bases and J lost 7; bases outside the gene matches: 8. This CDR3 is 14 amino acids long. Germline-derived CDR1 and CDR2 are DFQATT and SNEGSKA (reference sequence). CDR3 sequence reads: CSASRREGRNEQFF. CDR3 nucleotides: TGCAGTGCTAGTAGACGGGAGGGTCGGAATGAGCAGTTCTTC.

The sample holds a few counts of this clonotype. V and J are TRBV5-1 and TRBJ2-1, with TRBD2 matching 10 bases. Trimming removed 4 bases from V and 9 bases from J; junction bases left unmatched: 13. This CDR3 comprises 16 residues. The V gene's germline CDR1 is SGHRS and CDR2 YFSETQ. CDR3 sequence reads: CASSQTGGTSDSEQFF. The CDR3 coding sequence is TGCGCCAGCAGCCAGACGGGTGGGACTAGCGACAGTGAGCAGTTCTTC.

This clonotype was seen only a few times. The chain recombines TRBV4-3 with TRBJ2-7; D possibly uses TRBD1 or TRBD2 (5 bases each). The germline gives CDR1 LGHNA, CDR2 YSLEER. The CDR3 sequence is 16 residues long. V was pared by 5 bases and J by 1 base, with 18 bases between. CDR3 in DNA: TGCGCCAGCAGCTCCTACCCGGCAGAGGGGTCCTACGAGCAGTACTTC. Translated: CASSSYPAEGSYEQYF.

In this sample, this clonotype turned up a few times. The chain links TRBV7-2 to TRBJ2-3; D is possibly TRBD1 or TRBD2 (5 bases each). Between the trimmed V and J ends, which lost 6 bases and 0 bases, there was a span of 13 bases. Germline CDR1 SGHTA, CDR2 FQGNSA. There are 15 residues in the CDR3. CDR3 DNA sequence: TGTGCCAGCAGTCGATACAGGACTAGCACAGATACGCAGTATTTT. This gives the protein CASSRYRTSTDTQYF.

This chain uses TRBV12-3 or TRBV12-4 with TRBJ2-5; D remains ambiguous. The CDR3 is 13 amino acids. The V end lost 9 bases, the J end lost 5 bases, and 16 bases lay between the germline ends. Here the CDR3 reads CASRSAKQETQYF. DNA for the CDR3: TGTGCCAGTCGGTCTGCCAAACAGGAGACCCAGTACTTC.

For the CDR3, the DNA is TGTGCCAGCAGCCAAGATTTGACTAGCGGTAGCTCCTACAATGAGCAGTTCTTC. It yields the protein CASSQDLTSGSSYNEQFF. The genes are TRBV3-1 and TRBJ2-1, with 9 bases matching TRBD2. CDR3 size: 18 residues. After removal of 0 bases from V and 0 bases from J, the junction contained 6 bases not matched to a gene. CDR1 and CDR2 from the germline V gene are LGHDT and YNNKEL (reference sequence).

This clonotype has a count of ten or more. The V and J genes are TRBV20-1 and TRBJ1-2; TRBD1 matches 10 bases. CDR1 and CDR2 from the germline V gene are DFQATT and SNEGSKA (reference sequence). The ends lost 5 bases at V and 8 bases at J; junction bases unmatched: 5. The length of the CDR3 is 12 residues. The CDR3 nucleotides are TGCAGTGCTCGGGACAGGGGATTAGGCTACACCTTC. This sequence encodes CSARDRGLGYTF.

This clonotype has more than one count but fewer than ten. The chain has TRBV5-1 and TRBJ2-3, with TRBD2 matching 11 bases. This CDR3 comprises 14 residues. V was pared by 6 bases and J by 5 bases, with 5 bases of the junction left unmatched. In germline, CDR1 is SGHRS, CDR2 YFSETQ. The CDR3 DNA follows: TGCGCCAGCAAGACGGGACTAGCGGTAGATACGCAGTATTTT. Its translation: CASKTGLAVDTQYF.

This clonotype appeared a few times. The V gene is TRBV12-3 or TRBV12-4, the J gene TRBJ2-5; 7 bases match TRBD1. V was clipped by 6 bases and J by 5 bases; unmatched bases: 12. The CDR3 consists of 15 residues. CDR3 residues: CASRFRQGQGETQYF. The CDR3 region has the DNA TGTGCCAGCAGGTTCCGACAGGGTCAAGGGGAGACCCAGTACTTC.

This clonotype showed up many times. The chain recombines TRBV5-5 with TRBJ1-2; TRBD1 agrees at 10 bases. The V gene end was trimmed by 3 bases and the J gene end by 4 bases; junction bases not matched to a gene: 6. CDR1 is SGHKS, CDR2 YYEKEE, per germline (reference sequence). The CDR3 contains 15 residues. The CDR3 protein is CASSSRDRGPYGYTF. Here the CDR3 DNA reads TGTGCCAGCAGCTCGAGGGACAGGGGCCCCTATGGCTACACCTTC.

V gene TRBV10-3 combines with J gene TRBJ2-7, with D possibly TRBD1 on 5 matching bases. With 10 bases removed from V and 4 bases from J, the gap between germline ends came to 17 bases. The length of the CDR3 is 13 residues. Germline loops: CDR1 ENHRY, CDR2 SYGVKD. The CDR3 bases are TGTGCCACCCAGGGCTCGGATGTATACGAGCAGTACTTC. Its protein product is CATQGSDVYEQYF.

This clonotype was counted many times. The gene calls are TRBV15 and TRBJ2-1; 12 bases match TRBD1. Per germline, CDR1 LNHNV and CDR2 YYDKDF (reference sequence). Trimming removed 0 bases from V and 4 bases from J; junction bases left unmatched: 4. The CDR3 contains 17 residues. CDR3 nucleotides: TGTGCCACCAGCAGAGAGGGGACAGGGGGCTCGTACAATGAGCAGTTCTTC. The encoded protein is CATSREGTGGSYNEQFF.